The rows below give T cell receptor beta chains drawn from one sample of a study of cytomegalovirus exposure and HLA in healthy donors. Clones were sequenced by immunoSEQ multiplex PCR, and TCRdb holds only the in-frame ones, with some missing. The sample lists fewer than 200,000 clones; around 80% were seen once. The specimen sequenced was PBMCs. The receptors here all came from a woman between 50 and 59 years old in good health and CMV-seropositive. Both conserved end residues are part of each CDR3. Each record gives: clone size, D gene, V gene, J gene, CDR3 protein, CDR3 DNA. D genes are given only for firm matches. Part of the rows lack a size; the others show once, few, many or a class for expanded clones.

NA,NA,TRBV7-9,TRBJ2-7,CALGGAGEQYF,TGTGCACTCGGAGGGGCCGGGGAGCAGTACTTC
NA,NA,TRBV7-2,TRBJ2-2,CASTRVGRNTGELFF,TGTGCCAGCACGAGAGTCGGGAGGAACACCGGGGAGCTGTTTTTT
NA,NA,TRBV7-2,TRBJ2-7,CASSLKVRDEQYF,TGTGCCAGCAGCTTAAAGGTCCGGGACGAGCAGTACTTC
NA,NA,TRBV27,TRBJ1-4,CASSRLNEKLFF,TGTGCCAGCAGTCGGTTAAATGAAAAACTGTTTTTT
NA,NA,TRBV7-9,TRBJ1-6,CASSLGDSLNSPLHF,TGTGCCAGCAGCTTAGGGGACTCCTTGAATTCACCCCTCCACTTT
few,TRBD2,TRBV16,TRBJ2-1,CASSQYSGGQVNEQFF,TGTGCCAGCAGCCAATATTCGGGGGGGCAGGTGAATGAGCAGTTCTTC
once,NA,TRBV12-1,TRBJ1-1,CASSFEFQAGTEAFF,TGTGCCAGCAGCTTTGAATTTCAGGCTGGCACTGAAGCTTTCTTT
NA,NA,TRBV5-1,TRBJ1-1,CASSPVGRNTEAFF,TGCGCCAGCAGCCCCGTCGGGAGGAACACTGAAGCTTTCTTT
NA,NA,TRBV19,TRBJ2-1,CASSIAAGGHNEQFF,TGTGCCAGTAGTATAGCGGCAGGTGGCCACAATGAGCAGTTCTTC
NA,TRBD2,TRBV6-6,TRBJ2-3,CASSYSPSGGADTQYF,TGTGCCAGCAGTTACTCACCTAGCGGGGGGGCAGATACGCAGTATTTT
NA,TRBD2,TRBV9,TRBJ2-1,CASSVASGGNNEQFF,TGTGCCAGCAGCGTTGCTAGCGGGGGGAACAATGAGCAGTTCTTC
NA,NA,TRBV7-2,TRBJ2-7,CASSGEYEQYF,TGTGCCAGCAGCGGGGAGTACGAGCAGTACTTC
once,TRBD1,TRBV7-2,TRBJ2-7,CASSWDRSYEQYF,TGTGCCAGCAGCTGGGACAGATCCTACGAGCAGTACTTC
few,TRBD2,TRBV7-3,TRBJ2-3,CASSPSGSRTDTQYF,TGTGCCAGCAGCCCGAGCGGGAGCAGGACAGATACGCAGTATTTT
few,NA,TRBV7-9,TRBJ2-7,CASSLMQNSYEQYF,TGTGCCAGCAGCTTAATGCAGAACTCCTACGAGCAGTACTTC
NA,NA,TRBV29-1,TRBJ2-1,CSVDGGSSYNEQFF,TGCAGCGTTGATGGGGGGAGCTCCTACAATGAGCAGTTCTTC
NA,NA,TRBV5-1,TRBJ2-1,CASSGRGGEQFF,TGCGCCAGCAGCGGGCGGGGCGGGGAGCAGTTCTTC
NA,NA,TRBV28,TRBJ1-1,CASFGGATEAFF,TGTGCCAGTTTTGGTGGGGCCACTGAAGCTTTCTTT
NA,NA,TRBV9,TRBJ2-2,CASSVTTGRDTGELFF,TGTGCCAGCAGCGTGACCACAGGGAGGGACACCGGGGAGCTGTTTTTT
NA,TRBD2,TRBV28,TRBJ2-7,CASSFRGDYEQYF,TGTGCCAGCAGTTTCCGGGGGGACTACGAGCAGTACTTC
NA,NA,TRBV7-2,TRBJ1-5,CASSLDAGTYQPQHF,TGTGCCAGCAGCTTAGACGCAGGGACTTATCAGCCCCAGCATTTT
NA,TRBD2,TRBV6-1,TRBJ2-7,CASSERFGARTSGRPFLYEQYF,TGTGCCAGCAGTGAAAGGTTCGGGGCGCGGACTAGCGGGAGGCCCTTTCTCTACGAGCAGTACTTC
NA,TRBD1,TRBV4-3,TRBJ2-5,CASSQDWTGPETQYF,TGCGCCAGCAGCCAAGATTGGACAGGGCCCGAGACCCAGTACTTC
NA,NA,TRBV2,TRBJ1-5,CAGSALSPVSNQPQHF,TGTGCCGGCAGTGCACTAAGTCCCGTCAGCAATCAGCCCCAGCATTTT
NA,TRBD1,TRBV7-3,TRBJ2-7,CASSPSGTGYEQYF,TGTGCCAGCAGCCCCTCCGGGACAGGTTACGAGCAGTACTTC
few,NA,TRBV7-7,TRBJ1-4,CASSPLGRNEKLFF,TGTGCTAGCAGCCCCCTAGGTCGTAATGAAAAACTGTTTTTT
NA,TRBD2,TRBV27,TRBJ2-7,CASSLAVGGSSSGGAGEQYF,TGTGCCAGCAGTTTAGCTGTCGGGGGATCGTCTAGCGGGGGGGCGGGTGAGCAGTACTTC
NA,TRBD2,TRBV2,TRBJ2-7,CASRPTSGGYEQYF,TGTGCCAGCAGACCGACTAGCGGGGGGTACGAGCAGTACTTC
NA,TRBD1,TRBV6-5,TRBJ1-1,CASSARTGEAFF,TGTGCCAGCAGTGCAAGGACAGGGGAAGCTTTCTTT
NA,NA,TRBV5-1,TRBJ1-2,CASSPSGASWGYTF,TGCGCCAGCAGCCCGAGCGGGGCCTCTTGGGGCTACACCTTC
NA,TRBD2,TRBV5-1,TRBJ2-1,CASSFTLAGGLVNEQFF,TGCGCCAGCAGCTTTACACTAGCGGGGGGGTTAGTAAATGAGCAGTTCTTC
NA,NA,TRBV19,TRBJ1-5,CASSITLARAAYSNQPQHF,TGTGCCAGTAGTATCACCCTTGCGAGGGCGGCATATAGCAATCAGCCCCAGCATTTT
few,NA,TRBV7-2,TRBJ1-2,CASSLVAGSDYGYTF,TGTGCCAGCAGCTTAGTGGCGGGGTCCGACTATGGCTACACCTTC
NA,TRBD2,TRBV7-7,TRBJ2-5,CASSASGGKETQYF,TGTGCTAGCAGCGCTAGCGGGGGGAAAGAGACCCAGTACTTC
NA,NA,TRBV7-9,TRBJ2-5,CASSADSRETQYF,TGTGCCAGCAGCGCTGACTCCCGAGAGACCCAGTACTTC
few,NA,TRBV6-6,TRBJ2-3,CASSYLRGSEDTQYF,TGTGCCAGCAGTTACCTCCGGGGGTCGGAAGATACGCAGTATTTT
NA,TRBD1,TRBV11-3,TRBJ2-2,CASSLTWTGAGELFF,TGTGCCAGCAGCTTAACCTGGACAGGGGCAGGGGAGCTGTTTTTT
NA,NA,TRBV5-1,TRBJ1-3,CASSLAAGAGNTIYF,TGCGCCAGCAGCTTGGCGGCGGGGGCTGGAAACACCATATATTTT
NA,NA,TRBV11-2,TRBJ2-1,CASIRVDNEQFF,TGTGCCAGCATCCGAGTGGACAATGAGCAGTTCTTC
NA,NA,TRBV7-2,TRBJ2-3,CASSPAYRADTQYF,TGTGCCAGCAGCCCAGCTTACAGGGCCGATACGCAGTATTTT
NA,TRBD1,TRBV2,TRBJ1-6,CASSVGTGTLNSPLHF,TGTGCCAGCAGTGTTGGGACAGGCACCCTTAATTCACCCCTCCACTTT
NA,NA,TRBV27,TRBJ1-1,CASSFSTLTVNTEAFF,TGTGCCAGCAGTTTCTCAACATTGACAGTGAACACTGAAGCTTTCTTT
few,TRBD1,TRBV7-2,TRBJ2-7,CASSFGQGASYEQYF,TGTGCCAGCAGCTTTGGACAGGGAGCATCCTACGAGCAGTACTTC
NA,NA,TRBV27,TRBJ2-1,CASSPTGYPSYNEQFF,TGTGCCAGCAGTCCGACAGGTTACCCCTCCTACAATGAGCAGTTCTTC
few,NA,TRBV5-1,TRBJ1-1,CASSVVQGASRQNTEAFF,TGCGCCAGCAGCGTGGTACAGGGAGCCTCCCGACAGAACACTGAAGCTTTCTTT
NA,TRBD2,TRBV5-6,TRBJ2-7,CASRRAGAGEQYF,TGTGCCAGCAGAAGAGCGGGAGCGGGCGAGCAGTACTTC
NA,TRBD2,TRBV29-1,TRBJ2-1,CSVWGGSSYNEQFF,TGCAGCGTTTGGGGGGGTAGCTCCTACAATGAGCAGTTCTTC
once,NA,TRBV15,TRBJ2-1,CATSSPPRGQFF,TGTGCCACCAGCAGCCCTCCGCGAGGGCAGTTCTTC